This T cell receptor beta chain was documented in a study of blood T cell repertoires in COVID-19. Background on the study: From T cells, B-cell-depleted T cells, or PBMCs came the material, which was cDNA or gDNA.

This CDR3 contains 18 residues. Germline-derived CDR1 and CDR2 are MNHNY and SVGAGI (reference sequence). V was clipped by 5 bases and J by 0 bases; unmatched bases: 8. Source study methods: Cell counts per sample came from amplifying reference gene primers. Some clones are missing from TCRdb's copy, which holds only in-frame ones; the method was immunoSEQ multiplex PCR. The D gene and trimming were derived from the DNA, and the V and J assignments and clone size from that table. In the table there are around 140,000 clones, approximately 81% of which are singletons. The receptor was isolated from a human donor in a cohort sampled during active COVID-19. The chain links TRBV6-6 to TRBJ2-3; 13 bases align to TRBD2. Sequencing used peripheral blood. The DNA of the CDR3 is TGTGCCAGCAGTCCCGGGACTAGCGGGGCCGGGAGCACAGATACGCAGTATTTT. Protein sequence: CASSPGTSGAGSTDTQYF.